This T cell receptor (beta chain) was found in a study of shared clonotypes between healthy human individuals. Notes on the study in general: There were few donors, and this limited the genetic and exposure-history diversity represented.

All the donors were Caucasian adults who lived in Nashville, Tennessee. Sorted-subset replicate PCRs used roughly 210 ng of genomic DNA. This amount corresponded to 30,000 to 35,000 T cell genomes. Generated by immunoSEQ multiplex PCR, the TCRdb table keeps only in-frame clones and is missing some. The repertoire includes over 2 million clones, about nine tenths of them detected once, and around 0.38% sits in the top ten. Concerning this clone itself: The antigen remains undetermined.

CDR3 length equals 13 residues. Looked up from germline, CDR1 is SGHTA and CDR2 is FQGTGA. V lost 2 bases to trimming and J lost 3 bases, with 8 bases between them. The sequenced material came from naive CD4+ T cells from PBMCs. Subset described: CD45RA+ positively selected. The clonotype comes from a man younger than 35 in good health. Some clones in this sample may be carry-over from other donors' samples. V usage is TRBV7-3 and J usage is TRBJ2-7, with a possible D match to TRBD1 (6 bases). CDR3 region: CASSLEQGYEQYF. CDR3 bases: TGTGCCAGCAGCTTAGAACAGGGCTACGAGCAGTACTTC.